One sample yielded the 22 T cell receptor beta chains listed below, sequenced in a study of blood T cell repertoires in COVID-19. Some clones are missing from TCRdb's copy, which holds only in-frame ones; the method was immunoSEQ multiplex PCR. This sample has 190,000 or so clones, with 75% to 90% found just once. The sequenced sample consisted of PBMCs or T cells enriched from blood (not recorded which). The receptors stem from a middle-aged man who had recovered from COVID-19.

The chain is built from TRBV28 and TRBJ1-5; the D gene is possibly TRBD1 (6 bases). Per the germline V gene, CDR1 is MDHEN and CDR2 is SYDVKM. The V end was cut by 5 bases, the J end by 2 bases, with 10 bases between. The CDR3 sequence is 14 residues long. The DNA for the CDR3 is TGTGCCAGCAGTGCACAGGGCCGCAATCAGCCCCAGCATTTT. This encodes CASSAQGRNQPQHF.

CDR3 amino acids: CATSDLNRGDQETQYF. The CDR3 DNA follows: TGTGCCACCAGTGATTTGAACAGGGGGGACCAAGAGACCCAGTACTTC. This chain joins TRBV24-1 and TRBJ2-5, with TRBD1 identical over 8 bases. Germline CDR1 reads KGHDR; CDR2 reads SFDVKD. The trim removed 0 bases at V and 0 bases at J, leaving 2 bases unmatched. This CDR3 has 16 residues.

The rearrangement uses TRBV7-9 and TRBJ2-1; D possibly corresponds to TRBD2 (6 bases). CDR3 length: 18 amino acids. V was cut by 5 bases and J by 6 bases, with 26 bases left in between. CDR1 is SEHNR and CDR2 is FQNEAQ in the germline V gene (reference sequence). This CDR3 is CASSQRVWDSSLANEQFF. Here the CDR3 DNA reads TGTGCCAGCAGCCAGCGGGTCTGGGACTCCAGCTTGGCCAATGAGCAGTTCTTC.

The gene calls are TRBV27 and TRBJ2-5; the match to TRBD1 covers 8 bases. CDR1 and CDR2 from the germline V gene are MNHEY and SMNVEV (reference sequence). The CDR3 totals 15 residues. V shed 5 bases, J shed 4 bases, and the junction held 9 bases outside the gene matches. DNA for the CDR3: TGTGCCAGCAGTATTGGGCAGGGGGCAGCAGAGACCCAGTACTTC. Its translation is CASSIGQGAAETQYF.

This chain joins TRBV27 and TRBJ1-5, with a weak D call TRBD1 (6 bases). Per germline, CDR1 MNHEY and CDR2 SMNVEV (reference sequence). The V and J ends lost 6 bases and 2 bases respectively, with 14 bases between them. The CDR3 is made up of 15 amino acids. The CDR3 here is CASRMQGNGNQPQHF. In nucleotides, the CDR3 is TGTGCCAGCAGAATGCAGGGGAATGGCAATCAGCCCCAGCATTTT.

V usage is TRBV29-1 and J usage is TRBJ2-5, with D possibly TRBD1 on 6 matching bases. V shed 7 bases and J shed 1 base, with 19 bases lying between them. Germline-derived CDR1 and CDR2 are SQVTM and ANQGSEA. CDR3 length: 15 amino acids. The CDR3 DNA reads TGCAGCGCCCCCGTCGGCAGGGGATTCCAAGAGACCCAGTACTTC. Amino acid sequence: CSAPVGRGFQETQYF.

The table lists this clone with a few counts. An end of the junction differs from the germline gene, which may be a read error. This sequence joins TRBV18 and TRBJ1-3; possible D gene TRBD1, 5 bases. CDR1 and CDR2 (germline): KGHSH, LQKENI. The CDR3 sequence is 16 residues long. The CDR3 DNA is TGTGCCAGCTCACCACAGGCAGGGAACCTTGGAGACACCATATATTTT. Translation: CASSPQAGNLGDTIYF.

The V gene is TRBV18, the J gene TRBJ1-2; D call uncertain. Germline assignment: CDR1 KGHSH and CDR2 LQKENI. V gave up 0 bases and J gave up 6 bases, with 20 bases separating them. This CDR3 region has 17 residues. CDR3 sequence reads: CASSPPNGGLGIHGYTF. The CDR3 DNA reads TGTGCCAGCTCACCACCTAACGGAGGCCTTGGGATCCATGGCTACACCTTC.

J is TRBJ1-1 and V is TRBV27; 9 positions match TRBD1. There are 15 residues in the CDR3. Germline V gene lookup returns CDR1 MNHEY and CDR2 SMNVEV (reference sequence). V shed 5 bases and J 5 bases; nucleotides not matched to a gene: 9. The CDR3 region has the DNA TGTGCCAGCAGTACTCAGACAGGGGGGGAAACTGAAGCTTTCTTT. Protein sequence: CASSTQTGGETEAFF.

The chain carries TRBV7-9 and TRBJ2-2; 9 nucleotides line up with TRBD2. The CDR3 has 19 residues. The germline gives CDR1 SEHNR, CDR2 FQNEAQ (reference sequence). With 6 bases clipped from V and 1 base from J, the junction kept 15 bases outside the gene matches. The CDR3, as DNA: TGTGCCAGCAGTCCCCCGGGTTATGTTAGCGGGGGGAACACCGGGGAGCTGTTTTTT. Translating it yields CASSPPGYVSGGNTGELFF.

The chain recombines TRBV18 with TRBJ2-7; tentative D call: TRBD1 (5 bases). V gave up 3 bases and J gave up 7 bases, with 10 bases separating them. Germline values: CDR1 KGHSH, CDR2 LQKENI. This CDR3 region has 12 residues. CDR3 sequence (DNA): TGTGCCAGCTCACCTACAGGTGGTGAGCAGTACTTC. It codes for CASSPTGGEQYF.

In its sample, this clone was seen a few times. The rearrangement uses TRBV7-9 and TRBJ2-2, with D tentatively TRBD1 (5 bases). The CDR3 is made up of 14 amino acids. V was trimmed by 7 bases and J by 2 bases, leaving 11 bases between them. Germline-derived CDR1 and CDR2 are SEHNR and FQNEAQ (reference sequence). The CDR3 DNA reads TGTGCCAGCACCACAAGGGGCAACACCGGGGAGCTGTTTTTT. Amino acids: CASTTRGNTGELFF. Full variable domain (rest looked up from reference TRBV7-9 and TRBJ2-2): DTGVSQNPRHKITKRGQNVTFRCDPISEHNRLYWYRQTLGQGPEFLTYFQNEAQLEKSRLLSDRFSAERPKGSFSTLEIQRTEQGDSAMYLCASTTRGNTGELFFGEGSRLTVL.

This sequence joins TRBV12-5 and TRBJ1-4; 11 bases match TRBD1. CDR1 is LGHNT and CDR2 is FRNRAP in the germline V gene. The CDR3 runs 15 residues. Unmatched junction bases numbered 4, after V lost 4 bases and J lost 6 bases. This chain's CDR3 is CASGWGTGGYEKLFF. The CDR3 DNA reads TGTGCTAGTGGTTGGGGGACAGGGGGGTATGAAAAACTGTTTTTT.

V is TRBV7-9 and J is TRBJ1-2, with D perhaps TRBD1 (5 bases). This CDR3 is built from 13 residues. Trimming stripped 5 bases from V and 8 bases from J, with 15 bases between. Germline V lookup: CDR1 SEHNR, CDR2 FQNEAQ (reference sequence). The CDR3 loop reads CASSIDAGQGYTF. Written as DNA, the CDR3 is TGTGCCAGCAGCATTGATGCGGGGCAAGGCTACACCTTC.

The V and J genes are TRBV5-1 and TRBJ2-5; the match to TRBD1 covers 8 bases. Germline V gives CDR1 SGHRS, CDR2 YFSETQ. CDR3 length equals 13 residues. The V segment lost 4 bases and the J segment 5 bases; nucleotides outside the gene matches: 4. The CDR3 sequence: CASSPDRVETQYF. CDR3 bases: TGCGCCAGCAGCCCGGACAGGGTTGAGACCCAGTACTTC.

This clone has just one count. V gene TRBV7-9 combines with J gene TRBJ2-3; the D gene is possibly TRBD2 (5 bases). V lost 0 bases and J lost 5, with 15 bases in between. Germline assignment: CDR1 SEHNR and CDR2 FQNEAQ (reference sequence). This CDR3 comprises 16 residues. For the CDR3, the DNA is TGTGCCAGCAGCTTAGCGCCGGACTCCCGAGTAGATACGCAGTATTTT. This translates into CASSLAPDSRVDTQYF.

V and J are TRBV6-4 and TRBJ1-2; D may be TRBD1 (6 bases). This CDR3 is 15 amino acids long. Germline CDR1 MRHNA, CDR2 SNTAGT. V was clipped by 0 bases and J by 8 bases, with 16 bases between them. The CDR3 here is CASSDSIQGLGGYTF. The DNA for the CDR3 is TGTGCCAGCAGTGACTCGATTCAGGGGTTGGGCGGCTACACCTTC.

The chain combines TRBV27 with TRBJ1-6, with no clear D. Germline V gives CDR1 MNHEY, CDR2 SMNVEV (reference sequence). V dropped 10 bases and J dropped 0 bases, with 10 bases sitting between them. The CDR3 is 14 amino acids. CDR3: CATGGSSYNSPLHF. The CDR3 bases are TGTGCCACAGGAGGCAGCTCCTATAATTCACCCCTCCACTTT.

This clone turned up a few times. This sequence joins TRBV4-2 and TRBJ1-1, with D perhaps TRBD1 (6 bases). CDR1 is LGHNA, CDR2 YNFKEQ, per germline. This CDR3 comprises 13 residues. V lost 4 bases and J lost 8, with 14 bases in between. For the CDR3, the DNA is TGTGCCAGCAGCCCAGGGACAATGGGGGAAGCTTTCTTT. Its translation is CASSPGTMGEAFF.

V usage is TRBV7-8 and J usage is TRBJ2-1; 9 nucleotides align to TRBD2. This CDR3 is built from 14 residues. V was pared by 5 bases and J by 8 bases, with 7 bases of the junction left unmatched. Germline V lookup: CDR1 SGHVS, CDR2 FQNEAQ. CDR3 coding DNA: TGTGCCAGCAGCACGGGACTAGCATTGGATGAGCAGTTCTTC. Translation: CASSTGLALDEQFF.

The chain recombines TRBV29-1 with TRBJ2-7; unclear D gene. Germline V gene lookup returns CDR1 SQVTM and CDR2 ANQGSEA. The ends were cut back, 3 bases at V and 5 bases at J, with 11 bases in the middle. CDR3 length: 12 residues. The chain's CDR3 is CSVDSSGHEQYF. As DNA, the CDR3 is TGCAGCGTTGATTCGTCAGGTCACGAGCAGTACTTC.

This clone showed up just once. The V and J genes are TRBV29-1 and TRBJ2-7; D is perhaps TRBD1 (6 bases). Trimming pared 7 bases from V and 0 bases from J, leaving 10 bases between. The CDR3 is 12 residues long. CDR1 is SQVTM and CDR2 is ANQGSEA in the germline V gene. CDR3 DNA sequence: TGCAGCGGATCGACAGGCTCCTACGAGCAGTACTTC. This translates into CSGSTGSYEQYF.